Listed here is a single T cell receptor (beta chain). Its antigen is not identified. Time point noted: newly diagnosed, previously untreated cHL patient sample. By magnetic negative selection, CD8+ T cells were isolated from the thawed PBMCs. Newly diagnosed classical Hodgkin lymphoma PBMCs, still untreated, provided the comparison samples. The sample belongs to a study of PD-1 blockade in classical Hodgkin lymphoma. Study findings and constraints: Differences between repertoires have undefined causes, possibly disease activity or prior therapy.

Generated by immunoSEQ multiplex PCR, the TCRdb table keeps only in-frame clones and is missing some. The data show 2,400 or so clones, 70% to 80% seen once. The CDR3 spans 15 residues. Material for sequencing was CD8+ T cells from blood. The receptor was isolated from a human donor with classical Hodgkin lymphoma. This chain joins TRBV7-5 and TRBJ2-1; the D call of TRBD2 is as the table states it, not checked on the DNA. TRBV7-5 is recorded as a pseudogene. The CDR3 nucleotides are TGTGCCAGCAGCGCGCGGGAGATCTCCTACAATGAGCAGTTCTTC. Translating gives CASSAREISYNEQFF.